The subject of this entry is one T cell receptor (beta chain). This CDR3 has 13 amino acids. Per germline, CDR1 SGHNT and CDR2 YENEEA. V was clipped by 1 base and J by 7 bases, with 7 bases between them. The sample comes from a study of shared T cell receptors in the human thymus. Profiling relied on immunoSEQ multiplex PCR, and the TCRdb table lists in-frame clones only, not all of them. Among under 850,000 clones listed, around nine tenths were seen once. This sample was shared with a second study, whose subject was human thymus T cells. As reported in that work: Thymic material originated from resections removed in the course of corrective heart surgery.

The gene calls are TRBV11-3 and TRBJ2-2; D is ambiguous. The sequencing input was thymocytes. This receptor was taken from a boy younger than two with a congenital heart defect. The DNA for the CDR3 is TGTGCCAGCAGCTTAGTACGGTTCGGGGAGCTGTTTTTT. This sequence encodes CASSLVRFGELFF.